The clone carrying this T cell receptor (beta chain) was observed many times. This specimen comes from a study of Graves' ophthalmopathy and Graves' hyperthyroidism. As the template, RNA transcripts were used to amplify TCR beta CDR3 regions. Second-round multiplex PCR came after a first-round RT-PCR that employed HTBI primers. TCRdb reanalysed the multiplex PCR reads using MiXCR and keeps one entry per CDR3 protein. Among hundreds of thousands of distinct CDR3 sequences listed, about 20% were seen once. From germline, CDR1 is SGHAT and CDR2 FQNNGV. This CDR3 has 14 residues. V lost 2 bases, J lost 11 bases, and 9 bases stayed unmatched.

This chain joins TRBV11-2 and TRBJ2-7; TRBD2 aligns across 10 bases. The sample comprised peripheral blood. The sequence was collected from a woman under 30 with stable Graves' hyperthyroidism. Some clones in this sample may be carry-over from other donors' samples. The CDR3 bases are TGTGCCAGCAGCTTAAGCGGGAGCGGGAGGGGAGAGTACTTC. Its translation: CASSLSGSGRGEYF.